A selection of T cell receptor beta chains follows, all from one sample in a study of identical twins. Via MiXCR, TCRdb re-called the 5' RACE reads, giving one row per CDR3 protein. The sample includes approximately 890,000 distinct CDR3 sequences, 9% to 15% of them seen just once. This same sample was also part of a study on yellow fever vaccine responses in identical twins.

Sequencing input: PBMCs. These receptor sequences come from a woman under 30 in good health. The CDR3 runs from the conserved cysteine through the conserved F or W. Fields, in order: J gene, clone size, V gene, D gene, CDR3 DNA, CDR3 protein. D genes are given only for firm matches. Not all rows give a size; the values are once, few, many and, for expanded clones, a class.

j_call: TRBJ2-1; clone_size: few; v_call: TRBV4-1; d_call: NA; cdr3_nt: TGCGCCAGCAGCAGGGCCGCGACAGCGAACAATGAGCAGTTCTTC; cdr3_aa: CASSRAATANNEQFF
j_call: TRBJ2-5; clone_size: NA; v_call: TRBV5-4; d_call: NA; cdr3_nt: TGTGCCAGCAGCTTGGTAAAGAACCAAGAGACCCAGTACTTC; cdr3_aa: CASSLVKNQETQYF
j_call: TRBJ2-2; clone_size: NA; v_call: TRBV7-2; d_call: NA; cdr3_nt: TGTGCCAGCAGCTCCCTGCTCGCGAACACCGGGGAGCTGTTTTTT; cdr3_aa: CASSSLLANTGELFF
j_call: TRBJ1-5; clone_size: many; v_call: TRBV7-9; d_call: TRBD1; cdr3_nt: TGTGCCAGCAGCCCGACAGGGCGGCATAGCAATCAGCCCCAGCATTTT; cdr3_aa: CASSPTGRHSNQPQHF
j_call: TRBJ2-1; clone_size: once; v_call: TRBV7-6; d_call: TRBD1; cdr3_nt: TGTGCCAGCAGCTACAACAGGGGGGATAACAATGAGCAGTTCTTC; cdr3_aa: CASSYNRGDNNEQFF
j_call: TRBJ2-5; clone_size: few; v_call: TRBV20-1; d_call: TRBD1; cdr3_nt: TGCAGTGCTAGAGTGGGACAGATACAAGAGACCCAGTACTTC; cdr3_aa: CSARVGQIQETQYF
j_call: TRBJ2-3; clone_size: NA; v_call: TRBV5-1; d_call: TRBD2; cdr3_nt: TGCGCCAGCAGCCGGACTAGCGGGAGGCCCACAGATACGCAGTATTTT; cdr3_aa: CASSRTSGRPTDTQYF
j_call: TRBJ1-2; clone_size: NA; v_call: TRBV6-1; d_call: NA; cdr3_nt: TGTGCCAGCAGGGACGGTACTAACTATGGCTACACCTTC; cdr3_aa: CASRDGTNYGYTF
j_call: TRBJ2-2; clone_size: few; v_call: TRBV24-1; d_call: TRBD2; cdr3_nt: TGTGCCACCAGTGCACTAGCGGGAGCTGTCGGGGAGCTGTTTTTT; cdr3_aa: CATSALAGAVGELFF
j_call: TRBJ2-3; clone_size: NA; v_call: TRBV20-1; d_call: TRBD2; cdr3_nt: TGCAGTGCTAGACAGACTAGCGGGGACACAGATACGCAGTATTTT; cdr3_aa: CSARQTSGDTDTQYF
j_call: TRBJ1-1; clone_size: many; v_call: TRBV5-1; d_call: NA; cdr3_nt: TGCGCCAGCAGTCATTGGACAGCTCAGAACACTGAAGCTTTCTTT; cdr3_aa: CASSHWTAQNTEAFF
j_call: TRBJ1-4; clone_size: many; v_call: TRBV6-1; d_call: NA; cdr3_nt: TGTGCCAGCAGCAGCGGCCAGGCCACCTGGAGTGAAAAACTGTTTTTT; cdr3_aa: CASSSGQATWSEKLFF
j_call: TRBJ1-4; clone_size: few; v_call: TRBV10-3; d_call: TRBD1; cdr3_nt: TGTGCCATCAGTCCCGGGACAGGGGATCCTAATGAAAAACTGTTTTTT; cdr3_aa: CAISPGTGDPNEKLFF
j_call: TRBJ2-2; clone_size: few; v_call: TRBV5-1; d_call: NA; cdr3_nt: TGCGCCAGCAGCACCCTGGGGACGGCGAACACCGGGGAGCTGTTTTTT; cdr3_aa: CASSTLGTANTGELFF
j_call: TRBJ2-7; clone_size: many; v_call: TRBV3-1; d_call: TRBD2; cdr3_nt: TGTGCCAGCGGGGGACTAGCGGGAGACGAGCAGTACTTC; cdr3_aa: CASGGLAGDEQYF
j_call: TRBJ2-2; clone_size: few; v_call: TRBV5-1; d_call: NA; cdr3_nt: TGCGCCAGCAGCTCCCGGACTATTAACACCGGGGAGCTGTTTTTT; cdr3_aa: CASSSRTINTGELFF
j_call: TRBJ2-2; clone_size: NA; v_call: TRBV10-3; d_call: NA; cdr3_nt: TGTGCCATCAGTGAGTCGGGGGCTAGCTTCACCGGGGAGCTGTTTTTT; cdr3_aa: CAISESGASFTGELFF
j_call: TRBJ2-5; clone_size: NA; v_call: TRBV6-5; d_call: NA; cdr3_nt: TGTGCCAGCAGTTATAAGGGGAGAAGGGAAGAGACCCAGTACTTC; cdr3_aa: CASSYKGRREETQYF
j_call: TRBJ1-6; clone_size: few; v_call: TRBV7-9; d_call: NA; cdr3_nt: TGTGCCAGCACCATCGGTGCCGGCAATTCACCCCTCCACTTT; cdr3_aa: CASTIGAGNSPLHF
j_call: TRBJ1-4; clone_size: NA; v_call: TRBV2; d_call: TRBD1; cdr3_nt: TGTGCCAGCAGGCGGACAGGGGGAGCTAATGAAAAACTGTTTTTT; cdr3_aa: CASRRTGGANEKLFF
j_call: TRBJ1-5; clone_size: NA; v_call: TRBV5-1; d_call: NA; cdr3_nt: TGCGCCAGCAGCTTGGTGGGGGAGAGCAATCAGCCCCAGCATTTT; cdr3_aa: CASSLVGESNQPQHF
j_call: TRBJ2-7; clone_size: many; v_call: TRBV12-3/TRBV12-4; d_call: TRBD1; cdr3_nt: TGTGCCAGCAGTTTAGTAGGGGGCGGATCCTACGAGCAGTACTTC; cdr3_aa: CASSLVGGGSYEQYF
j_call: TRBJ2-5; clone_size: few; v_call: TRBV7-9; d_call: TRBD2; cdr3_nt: TGTGCCAGCAGCATCGGTAGCGGGGGCAACCAAGAGACCCAGTACTTC; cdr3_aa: CASSIGSGGNQETQYF
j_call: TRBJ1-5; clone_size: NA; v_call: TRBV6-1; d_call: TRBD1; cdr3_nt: TGTGCCAGCAGGGAAGAGGGGGCTTTAAGCAATCAGCCCCAGCATTTT; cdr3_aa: CASREEGALSNQPQHF
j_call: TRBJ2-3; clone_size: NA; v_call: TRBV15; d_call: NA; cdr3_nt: TGTGCCACCAGCAGAGCAGGAGAGAGCACAGATACGCAGTATTTT; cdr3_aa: CATSRAGESTDTQYF
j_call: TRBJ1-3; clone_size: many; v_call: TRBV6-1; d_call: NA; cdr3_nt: TGTGCCTCAGCCAGGTCAGCGACTTCTGGAAACACCATATATTTT; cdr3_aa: CASARSATSGNTIYF
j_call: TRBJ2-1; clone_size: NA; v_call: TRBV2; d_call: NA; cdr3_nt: TGTGCCAGCCGAGTCAGCTCCTACAATGAGCAGTTCTTC; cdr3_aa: CASRVSSYNEQFF
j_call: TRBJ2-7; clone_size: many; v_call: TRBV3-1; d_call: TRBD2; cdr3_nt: TGTGCCAGCAGCCGAGAAAGCGGGAAAGGCGAGCAGTACTTC; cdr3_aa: CASSRESGKGEQYF
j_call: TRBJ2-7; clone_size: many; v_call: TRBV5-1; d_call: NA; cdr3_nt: TGCGCCAGCAGCTTGGGACTGTCTTCCTACGAGCAGTACTTC; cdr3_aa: CASSLGLSSYEQYF
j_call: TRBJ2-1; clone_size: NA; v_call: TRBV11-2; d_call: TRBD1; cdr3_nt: TGTGCCAGCAGCTTAGAGTACCGGGACAGGGGCAGGGATGAGCAGTTCTTC; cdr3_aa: CASSLEYRDRGRDEQFF
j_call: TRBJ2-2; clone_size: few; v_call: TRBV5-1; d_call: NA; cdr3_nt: TGCGCCAGCAGCTTGGAAGGTGGAGCTCAGAACACCGGGGAGCTGTTTTTT; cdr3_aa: CASSLEGGAQNTGELFF
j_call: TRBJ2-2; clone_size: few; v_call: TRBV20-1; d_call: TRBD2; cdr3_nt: TGCAGTGCTAGAGGGGGGGGGAACACCGGGGAGCTGTTTTTT; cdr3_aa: CSARGGGNTGELFF